This T cell receptor (beta chain) was identified in a study of blood T cell repertoires in COVID-19. Using immunoSEQ multiplex PCR, the repertoire was profiled, and TCRdb retains in-frame clones only, with some absent. This table has 360,000 or so clones, 85% to 90% appearing once. The germline V gene has CDR1 SGHVS and CDR2 FQNEAQ. The CDR3 extends over 16 amino acids. V lost 2 bases and J lost 2; bases outside the gene matches: 9. Sequenced input: peripheral blood. This chain joins TRBV7-8 and TRBJ2-7; TRBD1 matches at 7 bases. The TCR comes from a young man with active or convalescent COVID-19. The CDR3 spells CASSLFGDSGTYEQYF. The CDR3 DNA sequence: TGTGCCAGCAGCTTATTCGGGGACAGTGGGACCTACGAGCAGTACTTC.